Following are 23 T cell receptor beta chains from one sample sequenced in a study of T cell responses to AZD1222 COVID-19 vaccine. Measured with immunoSEQ multiplex PCR; TCRdb has only the in-frame clones, and not every one. The sample includes about 53,000 clones, about nine tenths of them seen just once. The specimen was peripheral blood, collected 28 days after the second AZD1222 dose. The receptors originated from an adult who received the AZD1222 COVID-19 vaccine.

The rearrangement uses TRBV7-9 and TRBJ2-3, with D possibly matching TRBD2 (5 bases). Germline V gene data show CDR1 as SEHNR and CDR2 as FQNEAQ (reference sequence). V was clipped by 2 bases and J by 1 base, with 16 bases between them. The CDR3 contains 17 residues. The CDR3 protein is CASSLRETITGTDTQYF. CDR3 bases: TGTGCCAGCAGCTTAAGGGAGACCATAACTGGCACAGATACGCAGTATTTT.

This rearrangement joins TRBV11-2 to TRBJ2-3; the D gene is possibly TRBD2 (6 bases). V lost 0 bases to trimming and J lost 4 bases, with 11 bases between them. The CDR3 totals 15 residues. From germline, CDR1 is SGHAT and CDR2 FQNNGV. The CDR3 nucleotides are TGTGCCAGCAGCTTAGAAGTTTCGGGGGCAGATACGCAGTATTTT. It specifies CASSLEVSGADTQYF. The whole variable domain, filled in from reference TRBV11-2 and TRBJ2-3, reads EAGVAQSPRYKIIEKRQSVAFWCNPISGHATLYWYQQILGQGPKLLIQFQNNGVVDDSQLPKDRFSAERLKGVDSTLKIQPAKLEDSAVYLCASSLEVSGADTQYFGPGTRLTVL.

The CDR3 DNA reads TGTGCCAGCAGTGAAAGGGGACTCGGAGAGACCCAGTACTTC. Translated: CASSERGLGETQYF. The chain joins TRBV2 to TRBJ2-5; D might be TRBD2 (6 bases). The CDR3 has 14 residues. V lost 2 bases and J lost 4, with 11 bases in between. CDR1 is SNHLY and CDR2 is FYNNEI in the germline V gene.

This chain links TRBV28 with TRBJ2-2; 10 nucleotides agree with TRBD2. V lost 10 bases and J lost 6; bases outside the gene matches: 8. This CDR3 has 14 amino acids. Germline assignment: CDR1 MDHEN and CDR2 SYDVKM. The CDR3 DNA is TGTGCCACCATTAGCGGGAGGTTAGCCGGGGAGCTGTTTTTT. Translation: CATISGRLAGELFF.

This chain connects TRBV11-2 to TRBJ2-5; D gene unclear. V lost 3 bases and J lost 4, with 6 bases in between. Germline loops: CDR1 SGHAT, CDR2 FQNNGV. The CDR3 runs 12 residues. CDR3 in amino acids: CASSFPRETQYF. The CDR3 DNA is TGTGCCAGCAGCTTCCCTCGAGAGACCCAGTACTTC.

The rearrangement links TRBV2 to TRBJ2-7; D unresolved. CDR1 is SNHLY and CDR2 is FYNNEI in the germline V gene. The V gene lost 0 bases and the J gene lost 3 bases, with 6 bases spanning the gap. The CDR3 is 13 amino acids. CDR3 amino acids: CASSEARIYEQYF. The CDR3 coding sequence is TGTGCCAGCAGTGAAGCGAGGATCTACGAGCAGTACTTC.

This clone showed up just a few times. This chain connects TRBV20-1 to TRBJ2-2; 8 bases are shared with TRBD2. Per germline, CDR1 DFQATT and CDR2 SNEGSKA (reference sequence). V lost 3 bases and J lost 7; bases outside the gene matches: 16. This CDR3 comprises 17 residues. CDR3 amino acids: CSASGALGGRSSGELFF. The CDR3 bases are TGCAGTGCTAGTGGGGCCCTGGGCGGGAGGTCTAGCGGGGAGCTGTTTTTT.

V and J are TRBV10-3 and TRBJ2-1, with 11 bases that match TRBD2. Germline-derived CDR1 and CDR2 are ENHRY and SYGVKD. The CDR3 consists of 19 residues. The V and J ends lost 3 bases and 10 bases, in that order; junction bases with no gene match: 20. In DNA, the CDR3 is TGTGCCATCAGTGACCCAGGGACTAGCGGACCTCCGGGTCCAGGGGAGCAGTTCTTC. The encoded protein is CAISDPGTSGPPGPGEQFF.

V is TRBV4-2 and J is TRBJ2-5; TRBD2 might be the D (6 bases). Trimming took 1 base from V and 5 from J, leaving 11 bases between them. This CDR3 has 14 residues. Germline CDR1 and CDR2: LGHNA and YNFKEQ. As DNA, the CDR3 is TGTGCCAGCAGCCAAGGAGGAGGAGGGGAGACCCAGTACTTC. It yields the protein CASSQGGGGETQYF.

The V call is TRBV7-9, the J call TRBJ2-7, with 7 positions matching TRBD2. In germline, CDR1 is SEHNR, CDR2 FQNEAQ (reference sequence). This CDR3 has 15 residues. J was trimmed by 9 bases and V by 3 bases; bases with no gene match: 14. CDR3 in DNA: TGTGCCAGCAGCTTCCCCCGGGGAGGGGCAATGTTGCAGTACTTC. It codes for CASSFPRGGAMLQYF. Filled out from reference TRBV7-9 and TRBJ2-7, the complete variable domain reads DTGVSQNPRHKITKRGQNVTFRCDPISEHNRLYWYRQTLGQGPEFLTYFQNEAQLEKSRLLSDRFSAERPKGSFSTLEIQRTEQGDSAMYLCASSFPRGGAMLQYFGPGTRLTVT.

V and J are TRBV3-1 (or the pseudogene TRBV3-2) and TRBJ2-3; 9 bases are a match to TRBD1. The CDR3 is 16 amino acids. Germline values: CDR1 LGHDT, CDR2 YNNKEL (reference sequence). With V trimmed by 1 base and J by 3 bases, 5 bases remained unmatched. The CDR3: CASSQVGTGSTDTQYF. The CDR3 region has the DNA TGTGCCAGCAGCCAAGTCGGGACAGGGAGTACAGATACGCAGTATTTT.

V usage is TRBV4-2 and J usage is TRBJ2-3, with D possibly TRBD2 on 5 matching bases. V lost 4 bases to trimming and J lost 2 bases, with 13 bases between them. The germline gives CDR1 LGHNA, CDR2 YNFKEQ. The CDR3 is made up of 15 amino acids. DNA for the CDR3: TGTGCCAGCAGCCCTGCGGGCTCTAACACAGATACGCAGTATTTT. It is translated as CASSPAGSNTDTQYF.

V and J are TRBV27 and TRBJ2-4; D tentatively fits TRBD1 or TRBD2 (5 bases each). From germline, CDR1 is MNHEY and CDR2 SMNVEV (reference sequence). The CDR3 runs 13 residues. The V and J ends lost 1 base and 9 bases respectively, with 10 bases between them. The CDR3 coding sequence is TGTGCCAGCAGTTTATTGCCGGGGCCCATTCAGTACTTC. It yields the protein CASSLLPGPIQYF.

The gene calls are TRBV7-8 and TRBJ2-7; D perhaps matches TRBD1 (6 bases). Germline V gene data show CDR1 as SGHVS and CDR2 as FQNEAQ. This CDR3 spans 13 amino acids. Trimming took 0 bases from V and 8 from J, leaving 11 bases between them. The CDR3, as DNA: TGTGCCAGCAGCTTAGCCCGGACAGAACAGCAGTACTTC. Translating it yields CASSLARTEQQYF.

The chain recombines TRBV10-3 with TRBJ2-5; D is ambiguous. The CDR3 extends over 12 amino acids. Germline loops: CDR1 ENHRY, CDR2 SYGVKD. Trimming took 2 bases from V and 5 from J, leaving 6 bases between them. CDR3 sequence: CAISEGWETQYF. As DNA, the CDR3 is TGTGCCATCAGTGAGGGGTGGGAGACCCAGTACTTC.

The chain is built from TRBV28 and TRBJ2-7; D ambiguous. V dropped 5 bases and J dropped 0 bases, with 2 bases sitting between them. The CDR3 sequence is 11 residues long. Germline V gene sequence: CDR1 MDHEN, CDR2 SYDVKM. The CDR3 DNA reads as TGTGCCAGCAGTCGCTCCTACGAGCAGTACTTC. It encodes CASSRSYEQYF.

V is TRBV29-1 and J is TRBJ2-4, with 9 bases matching TRBD1. Germline CDR1 SQVTM, CDR2 ANQGSEA. V lost 7 bases to trimming and J lost 1 base; unmatched junction nucleotides: 8. The CDR3 runs 15 residues. CDR3 nucleotides: TGCAGCGCAAATACAGGGGGCGCTGCCAAAAACATTCAGTACTTC. Amino acid sequence: CSANTGGAAKNIQYF.

The gene calls are TRBV6-5 and TRBJ2-5; D may correspond to TRBD1 or TRBD2 (5 bases each). The CDR3 consists of 14 residues. V gave up 8 bases and J gave up 0 bases, with 13 bases separating them. Germline CDR1 and CDR2: MNHEY and SVGAGI. CDR3 sequence: CASGTPWDQETQYF. In nucleotides, the CDR3 is TGTGCCAGCGGGACCCCTTGGGACCAAGAGACCCAGTACTTC.

The rearrangement links TRBV6-5 to TRBJ2-7; D is perhaps TRBD1 (5 bases). Germline V gene sequence: CDR1 MNHEY, CDR2 SVGAGI. Trimming cost V 7 bases and J 4 bases, with 11 bases left between them. The CDR3 has 12 amino acids. CDR3 sequence: CASKDTKYEQYF. The CDR3 DNA is TGTGCCAGCAAGGACACGAAATACGAGCAGTACTTC.

The chain uses TRBV5-1 and TRBJ2-1; 9 nucleotides agree with TRBD2. The trim removed 0 bases at V and 6 bases at J, leaving 4 bases unmatched. The germline V gene has CDR1 SGHRS and CDR2 YFSETQ. The CDR3 loop spans 15 amino acids. CDR3 in DNA: TGCGCCAGCAGCTTGGGTCGCGGGAGGGGCAATGAGCAGTTCTTC. As protein: CASSLGRGRGNEQFF.

The chain combines TRBV20-1 with TRBJ2-1; no firm D call. V was pared by 3 bases and J by 5 bases, with 8 bases between. CDR1 DFQATT and CDR2 SNEGSKA come from the germline V gene (reference sequence). The CDR3 loop spans 12 amino acids. For the CDR3, the DNA is TGCAGTGCTAGTCTCGGCAACAATGAGCAGTTCTTC. It yields the protein CSASLGNNEQFF.

The V and J genes are TRBV7-8 and TRBJ2-1, with TRBD2 as a possible D gene (5 bases). There are 15 residues in the CDR3. The V gene lost 2 bases and the J gene lost 1 base, with 9 bases spanning the gap. Germline V gene lookup returns CDR1 SGHVS and CDR2 FQNEAQ. The CDR3 protein is CASSLTLASYNEQFF. CDR3 in DNA: TGTGCCAGCAGCTTAACCCTAGCTTCCTACAATGAGCAGTTCTTC. Full variable domain (remainder filled in from reference TRBV7-8 and TRBJ2-1): GAGVSQSPRYKVAKRGQDVALRCDPISGHVSLFWYQQALGQGPEFLTYFQNEAQLDKSGLPSDRFFAERPEGSVSTLKIQRTQQEDSAVYLCASSLTLASYNEQFFGPGTRLTVL.

The J gene is TRBJ1-5, the V gene TRBV19; TRBD1 aligns across 8 bases. The germline V gene encodes CDR1 LNHDA and CDR2 SQIVND (reference sequence). Unmatched junction bases numbered 4, after V lost 5 bases and J lost 7 bases. The CDR3 is 13 residues long. The CDR3 region has the DNA TGTGCCAGTAGTCCGACAGGGGTCCAGCCCCAGCATTTT. This gives the protein CASSPTGVQPQHF. Drawing the rest from reference TRBV19 and TRBJ1-5, the complete variable domain is DGGITQSPKYLFRKEGQNVTLSCEQNLNHDAMYWYRQDPGQGLRLIYYSQIVNDFQKGDIAEGYSVSREKKESFPLTVTSAQKNPTAFYLCASSPTGVQPQHFGDGTRLSIL.